The rows below give T cell receptor beta chains drawn from one sample of a study of T cells after yellow fever vaccination. Using its own MiXCR run on the 5' RACE reads, TCRdb lists one record per CDR3 protein. Of about 99,000 distinct CDR3 sequences listed, under 6.5% are singletons. Sequenced material: CD8+ T cells sorted from PBMCs, taken 10 days after the yellow fever booster vaccination. The source of these receptors is a man between 18 and 29 years old who received the YFV17D yellow fever vaccine. Each CDR3 is given with its conserved first and last residue. D genes are given only for firm matches. Size is omitted from some rows. Given values are once, few, many or a class for expanded clones.

v_gene	abundance	d_gene	j_gene	CDR3aa	CDR3nt
TRBV4-1	few	NA	TRBJ1-1	CASSQEGTGNTEAFF	TGCGCCAGCAGCCAAGAGGGTACAGGGAACACTGAAGCTTTCTTT
TRBV12-3/TRBV12-4	few	TRBD2	TRBJ2-5	CASSLLVGRDQETQYF	TGTGCCAGCAGTTTACTGGTGGGGAGGGATCAAGAGACCCAGTACTTC
TRBV20-1	few	TRBD2	TRBJ2-1	CSARTLAGEYNEQFF	TGCAGTGCTAGGACACTAGCGGGAGAATACAATGAGCAGTTCTTC
TRBV4-1	few	TRBD2	TRBJ2-1	CASSQDGASGGVYNEQFF	TGCGCCAGCAGCCAAGACGGCGCTAGCGGGGGGGTCTACAATGAGCAGTTCTTC
TRBV7-9	NA	NA	TRBJ1-5	CASSLGPPYRQPQHF	TGTGCCAGCAGCTTAGGGCCCCCGTACCGTCAGCCCCAGCATTTT
TRBV5-6	few	TRBD1	TRBJ2-7	CASSQQGVPREQYF	TGTGCCAGCAGCCAGCAGGGGGTTCCCCGCGAGCAGTACTTC
TRBV20-1	NA	NA	TRBJ1-4	CSATKGRGLGEKLFF	TGCAGTGCCACGAAAGGAAGGGGGTTGGGTGAAAAACTGTTTTTT
TRBV12-3/TRBV12-4	NA	NA	TRBJ2-1	CASSFLSTGEQFF	TGTGCCAGCAGTTTCTTGTCCACGGGTGAGCAGTTCTTC
TRBV27	NA	TRBD2	TRBJ2-5	CASSLAGGIQETQYF	TGTGCCAGCAGTCTCGCGGGGGGCATCCAAGAGACCCAGTACTTC
TRBV6-5	few	TRBD2	TRBJ2-3	CATGLAGTSSTDTQYF	TGTGCCACGGGACTAGCGGGGACCTCTAGCACAGATACGCAGTATTTT
TRBV7-8	NA	NA	TRBJ1-1	CASISGLNTEAFF	TGTGCCAGCATCTCCGGGCTGAACACTGAAGCTTTCTTT
TRBV6-5	many	NA	TRBJ2-3	CASSLRGGTDTQYF	TGTGCCAGCAGCTTGAGGGGGGGAACAGATACGCAGTATTTT
TRBV12-5	NA	TRBD1	TRBJ2-7	CASGLFRTGAYEQYF	TGTGCTAGTGGTTTGTTCCGGACAGGAGCCTACGAGCAGTACTTC
TRBV6-4	NA	NA	TRBJ2-3	CASSDSPGELSDTQYF	TGTGCCAGCAGTGACTCTCCGGGGGAATTGTCAGATACGCAGTATTTT